A selection of T cell receptor beta chains follows, all from one sample in a study of T cell changes during pregnancy in multiple sclerosis. Produced via immunoSEQ multiplex PCR; TCRdb's table is partial and in-frame only. The sample records 30,000 to 40,000 clones, 94% being singletons. The material was CD4+ T cells from peripheral blood mononuclear cells, obtained in the second trimester of pregnancy. The receptors were gathered from a female donor with multiple sclerosis, enrolled in a pregnancy study. CDR3s include the opening cysteine and the closing phenylalanine or tryptophan. D genes are given only for firm matches. Size is omitted from some rows. Given values are once, few, many or a class for expanded clones.

d_gene	len	abundance	v_gene	j_gene	CDR3aa	CDR3nt
-	11	-	TRBV5-4	TRBJ1-1	CASSLQGRAFF	TGTGCCAGCAGCTTGCAGGGTAGAGCTTTCTTT
TRBD1	16	-	TRBV19	TRBJ2-1	CASSIRRGQGYNEQFF	TGTGCCAGTAGTATTAGGAGGGGACAGGGCTACAATGAGCAGTTCTTC
-	14	-	TRBV23-1	TRBJ1-2	CASTLGVGRGGYTF	TGCGCCAGCACCCTCGGGGTGGGCCGGGGGGGCTACACCTTC
TRBD2	14	-	TRBV7-2	TRBJ2-1	CASSPGGPINEQFF	TGTGCCAGCAGCCCGGGGGGGCCCATCAATGAGCAGTTCTTC
TRBD1	15	-	TRBV5-4	TRBJ1-6	CASRNGQGGYSPLHF	TGTGCCAGCAGGAACGGACAGGGCGGGTATTCACCCCTCCACTTT
-	15	-	TRBV19	TRBJ1-5	CASSIGRGVHQPQHF	TGTGCCAGTAGTATCGGCAGGGGTGTGCATCAGCCCCAGCATTTT
TRBD2	16	-	TRBV7-2	TRBJ2-5	CASSLGGTSATETQYF	TGTGCCAGCAGCTTAGGCGGAACTAGCGCAACAGAGACCCAGTACTTC
-	14	-	TRBV19	TRBJ1-4	CASSRGQGNEKLFF	TGTGCCAGTAGTAGGGGACAAGGGAATGAAAAACTGTTTTTT
-	13	-	TRBV7-8	TRBJ2-1	CASSLGVANEQFF	TGTGCCAGCAGCTTGGGAGTCGCTAATGAGCAGTTCTTC
-	13	-	TRBV10-1	TRBJ1-1	CATKLQPNTEAFF	TGCGCCACCAAGTTACAACCCAACACTGAAGCTTTCTTT
-	18	-	TRBV5-6	TRBJ1-5	CASSSFDNLSDSNQPQHF	TGTGCCAGCAGCTCATTTGACAATCTCTCGGATAGCAATCAGCCCCAGCATTTT
-	13	-	TRBV5-1	TRBJ2-1	CASSWRTDNEQFF	TGCGCCAGCAGCTGGAGGACGGACAATGAGCAGTTCTTC
TRBD1	16	-	TRBV7-9	TRBJ1-1	CASSLPPGRGRTEAFF	TGTGCCAGCAGCTTACCCCCAGGCAGGGGGCGGACTGAAGCTTTCTTT
-	15	-	TRBV5-1	TRBJ1-3	CASSLTGFAGNTIYF	TGCGCCAGCAGCTTGACCGGGTTTGCGGGAAACACCATATATTTT
-	14	-	TRBV9	TRBJ1-4	CASSVGRLNEKLFF	TGTGCCAGCAGCGTGGGGCGGCTTAATGAAAAACTGTTTTTT
TRBD2	15	-	TRBV5-1	TRBJ2-3	CATRRREEGADTQYF	TGCGCCACCCGGAGGCGGGAGGAAGGTGCAGATACGCAGTATTTT
TRBD1	11	-	TRBV20-1	TRBJ1-5	CSTGRGVPQHF	TGCAGCACGGGCAGGGGGGTACCCCAGCATTTT
-	14	-	TRBV7-2	TRBJ1-6	CASSPVAYNSPLHF	TGTGCCAGCAGCCCCGTTGCCTATAATTCACCCCTCCACTTT
-	14	-	TRBV28	TRBJ2-5	CASSFREWRETQYF	TGTGCCAGCAGTTTTAGGGAGTGGCGAGAGACCCAGTACTTC
TRBD1	14	-	TRBV7-3	TRBJ2-7	CASSPTGGAYEQYF	TGTGCCAGCAGCCCGACAGGGGGGGCCTACGAGCAGTACTTC
TRBD1	13	-	TRBV7-8	TRBJ1-1	CASSGTGDTEAFF	TGTGCCAGCAGCGGGACAGGGGACACTGAAGCTTTCTTT
-	13	-	TRBV2	TRBJ1-3	CASRGGLGNTIYF	TGTGCCAGCCGCGGGGGGCTCGGAAACACCATATATTTT
TRBD1	13	-	TRBV19	TRBJ1-2	CAISRGLGYGYTF	TGTGCCATCAGCAGGGGGCTAGGCTATGGCTACACCTTC
-	17	-	TRBV7-9	TRBJ1-2	CASSSQAFQGFNYGYTF	TGTGCCAGCAGCTCCCAGGCCTTCCAGGGGTTTAACTATGGCTACACCTTC
TRBD2	15	-	TRBV7-9	TRBJ2-2	CASSPLAGGPGELFF	TGTGCCAGCAGTCCTCTGGCGGGAGGGCCCGGGGAGCTGTTTTTT
-	15	-	TRBV7-2	TRBJ2-7	CASSLLGLGGYEQYF	TGTGCCAGCAGCTTGCTTGGTCTGGGGGGCTACGAGCAGTACTTC
-	13	few	TRBV2	TRBJ2-7	CASRDPGPYEQYF	TGTGCCAGCAGGGACCCAGGGCCCTACGAGCAGTACTTC
TRBD1	15	-	TRBV25-1	TRBJ1-1	CASRPGTGSPGEAFF	TGTGCCAGCAGACCCGGGACAGGGTCCCCCGGGGAAGCTTTCTTT
TRBD2	17	once	TRBV10-3	TRBJ2-3	CAISESTGGRRTDTQYF	TGTGCCATCAGTGAGTCCACAGGCGGGAGGAGGACAGATACGCAGTATTTT
-	17	-	TRBV21-1	TRBJ2-7	CASAISEAGAIFYEQYF	TGTGCCAGCGCCATAAGTGAAGCGGGAGCGATTTTCTACGAGCAGTACTTC
TRBD1	13	once	TRBV6-5	TRBJ2-5	CASSRTGQETQYF	TGTGCCAGCAGTAGGACAGGGCAAGAGACCCAGTACTTC
-	16	-	TRBV9	TRBJ1-2	CASSGPEVLGWYGYTF	TGTGCCAGCAGCGGCCCTGAGGTTCTGGGTTGGTATGGCTACACCTTC
-	15	once	TRBV2	TRBJ2-2	CASRRGGNRAGELFF	TGTGCCAGCAGAAGGGGGGGTAACCGGGCCGGGGAGCTGTTTTTT
-	14	once	TRBV9	TRBJ2-7	CASSVGAGVYEQYF	TGTGCCAGCAGCGTAGGAGCAGGGGTCTACGAGCAGTACTTC
-	13	-	TRBV7-9	TRBJ1-1	CASSPKGGTRAFF	TGTGCCAGCAGCCCAAAAGGAGGTACTCGAGCTTTCTTT
TRBD1	15	few	TRBV28	TRBJ1-3	CASSLGGLSGNTIYF	TGTGCCAGCAGTCTAGGGGGCCTCTCTGGAAACACCATATATTTT
TRBD1	15	few	TRBV27	TRBJ1-1	CASSLRSGGNTEAFF	TGTGCCAGCAGTTTAAGGTCAGGGGGGAACACTGAAGCTTTCTTT
-	14	-	TRBV2	TRBJ2-4	CASSEADTVNIQYF	TGTGCCAGCAGTGAAGCTGATACTGTAAACATTCAGTACTTC
-	15	once	TRBV7-3	TRBJ2-2	CASSLGQELSGELFF	TGTGCCAGCAGCTTAGGTCAGGAATTGTCCGGGGAGCTGTTTTTT
TRBD1	11	-	TRBV6-6	TRBJ1-1	CASSYGTVGFF	TGTGCCAGCAGCTACGGGACAGTGGGTTTCTTT
TRBD2	18	-	TRBV9	TRBJ2-3	CASSVNPLAGGRGDTQYF	TGTGCCAGCAGCGTTAATCCACTAGCGGGGGGGCGTGGAGATACGCAGTATTTT
TRBD1	15	-	TRBV7-2	TRBJ1-1	CASRRRDRENTEAFF	TGTGCCAGCAGACGTAGGGACAGGGAAAACACTGAAGCTTTCTTT
-	13	-	TRBV10-3	TRBJ2-1	CAIREGQGDEQFF	TGTGCCATCAGGGAGGGCCAGGGGGATGAGCAGTTCTTC
-	14	-	TRBV19	TRBJ1-1	CASSIRGRGTEAFF	TGTGCCAGTAGTATCCGGGGGAGGGGGACTGAAGCTTTCTTT
TRBD1	15	-	TRBV2	TRBJ2-7	CASMAPTGGIWEQYF	TGTGCCAGCATGGCCCCGACAGGGGGTATCTGGGAGCAGTACTTC
TRBD2	16	-	TRBV5-1	TRBJ2-3	CASQNQAGDYTDTQYF	TGCGCCAGCCAAAACCAAGCGGGGGACTACACAGATACGCAGTATTTT
TRBD2	15	-	TRBV4-2	TRBJ2-3	CASSQLTSDTDTQYF	TGTGCCAGCAGCCAACTAACTAGCGACACAGATACGCAGTATTTT
TRBD2	14	-	TRBV6-5	TRBJ2-7	CASSLAANSYEQYF	TGTGCCAGCTCGCTAGCGGCCAACTCCTACGAGCAGTACTTC
-	13	-	TRBV19	TRBJ2-7	CASSLGRVGEQYF	TGTGCCAGTAGTCTGGGCAGGGTGGGCGAGCAGTACTTC
-	13	-	TRBV7-3	TRBJ1-1	CASSLRAGAEAFF	TGTGCCAGCAGCTTAAGAGCGGGGGCTGAAGCTTTCTTT
-	14	few	TRBV18	TRBJ1-1	CASSPQQGNTEAFF	TGTGCCAGCTCACCACAACAGGGGAACACTGAAGCTTTCTTT
TRBD2	16	-	TRBV19	TRBJ2-3	CASSGGTSGRPDTQYF	TGTGCCAGTAGTGGGGGGACGAGCGGGAGGCCAGATACGCAGTATTTT
TRBD2	18	-	TRBV5-1	TRBJ2-5	CASSLIPVGAGVGETQYF	TGCGCCAGCAGCTTGATCCCGGTGGGAGCGGGAGTGGGAGAGACCCAGTACTTC
-	14	-	TRBV18	TRBJ1-1	CASSPSFGETEAFF	TGTGCCAGCTCACCCTCTTTTGGGGAGACTGAAGCTTTCTTT
-	15	-	TRBV11-2	TRBJ1-5	CASSPTAAMDSPQHF	TGTGCCAGCAGCCCTACCGCAGCAATGGACAGCCCCCAGCATTTT
TRBD1	13	-	TRBV10-3	TRBJ1-1	CAIDDRANTEAFF	TGTGCCATAGACGACAGGGCGAACACTGAAGCTTTCTTT
-	14	once	TRBV27	TRBJ1-4	CASRNRVGHEKLFF	TGTGCCAGCAGAAACAGGGTGGGGCATGAAAAACTGTTTTTT